This section outlines one T cell receptor beta chain sequence together with its context. Clones were read by immunoSEQ multiplex PCR, and TCRdb kept only the in-frame ones, dropping some. The table includes about 97,000 clones, almost 95% detected once. With V trimmed by 0 bases and J by 3 bases, 5 bases remained unmatched. The CDR3 has 16 amino acids. Germline-derived CDR1 and CDR2 are ENHRY and SYGVKD. The sample comes from a study of blood T cell repertoires in COVID-19. Sequenced material: peripheral blood. This clonotype was sampled from a man aged 50-59 years with active COVID-19. This chain joins TRBV10-3 and TRBJ1-5; TRBD1 matches at 7 bases. This chain's CDR3 is CAISESRDSHNQPQHF. Written as DNA, the CDR3 is TGTGCCATCAGTGAGTCGCGGGACAGTCACAATCAGCCCCAGCATTTT.